The sequence of this T cell receptor (beta chain) was determined in a study of response to subunit inactivated influenza vaccine. Notes on the study in general: Authors suggested each seasonal influenza vaccination recruits few new T cells.

The CDR3 extends over 13 amino acids. Germline CDR1 and CDR2: SGHRS and YFSETQ. Between the trimmed V and J ends, which lost 4 bases and 7 bases, there was a span of 12 bases. TCRdb reprocessed the RT-PCR reads with MiXCR, giving one entry per CDR3 protein. The table records 650,000 to 700,000 distinct CDR3 sequences, more than 15% of them present only once. In regard to this clonotype: The antigen is undetermined.

The clonotype comes from a man aged 45 to 65 who received an inactivated influenza vaccine. The chain has TRBV5-1 and TRBJ1-5, with TRBD1 as a possible D gene (5 bases). The sample in question was PBMCs from blood, obtained approximately 13 days after vaccination. CDR3 amino acids: CASSETGGQPQHF. The DNA of the CDR3 is TGCGCCAGCAGCGAAACAGGCGGCCAGCCCCAGCATTTT.